A single sample gave rise to the 26 T cell receptor delta chains below, sequenced in a study of γδ T cells in repeated Plasmodium falciparum infection. Vgamma9/Vdelta2+ and Vdelta2-negative gammadelta T cells were flow-sorted from PBMC for bulk sequencing. TCRdb re-identified clones in the multiplex PCR reads via CATT. The table has 85,000 to 90,000 delta-chain clones, roughly 1.4% seen once; the top ten hold 8.5% to 10%. The sequencing sample was made of gamma-delta T cells from blood. These receptor sequences come from a pool of human donors (malaria-infected and uninfected, not separated).

The table lists this clone with many counts. V gene TRDV1 combines with J gene TRDJ1; D gene unclear. Germline-derived CDR1 and CDR2 are TSWWSYY and QGS. Trimming took 7 bases from V and 0 from J, leaving 6 bases between them. The length of the CDR3 is 12 residues. This chain's CDR3 is CALAPDTDKLIF. The CDR3 DNA follows: TGTGCTCTTGCCCCGGACACCGATAAACTCATCTTT.

Remarks on this clone: A single base is all that separates this from a far larger clone, so a read error is likely. Different DNA sequences within this sample yield the same CDR3. The chain recombines TRDV2 with TRDJ1; 10 bases map to TRDD3. Here the J gene was assigned by germline matching of the DNA, as TCRdb has none. The CDR3 totals 21 residues. The trim removed 3 bases at V and 1 base at J, leaving 22 bases unmatched. Germline CDR1 GEAIGNYY, CDR2 EKD. CDR3 DNA: TGTGCCTGTGACGCGTACTGGGGGATGACTTCAGGTGCGGGTGGCACCGATAAACTCATCTTT. This encodes CACDAYWGMTSGAGGTDKLIF.

Note on this clone: One base separates it from a far larger clone, so it is likely a read error. The same CDR3 can be traced to other DNA sequences in this sample. The chain couples TRDV2 to TRDJ1, with D possibly called TRDD2 or TRDD3 (7 bases each). TCRdb does not report a J gene; here it was assigned by matching the DNA to germline references. The CDR3 covers 22 residues. The V gene lost 2 bases and the J gene lost 0 bases, with 33 bases spanning the gap. CDR1 and CDR2 (germline): GEAIGNYY, EKD. The CDR3 nucleotides read TGTGCCTGTGACAGCCTTCCTGGCGACTGGGGTATAAAGAAAACAAACACCGATAAACTCATCTTT. Translation gives CACDSLPGDWGIKKTNTDKLIF.

As regards this clone: TCRdb shows a much larger clone's protein in place of this DNA's translation, and the two differ at residue 5, likely through a read error; the protein shown is translated from the DNA. The chain uses TRDV2 and TRDJ2; tentative D call: TRDD3 (6 bases). The J gene comes from matching the DNA to germline here; TCRdb lacks it. This CDR3 has 13 amino acids. Germline CDR1 reads GEAIGNYY; CDR2 reads EKD. Trimming removed 3 bases at V and 2 bases at J, with 6 bases between. CDR3 DNA sequence: TGTGCCTGTGACGGGGGATTGACAGCACAACTCTTCTTT. The encoded protein is CACDGGLTAQLFF.

A few counts support this clone. It may be a read error: a sequence one base away is much more abundant. The V and J genes are TRDV1 and TRDJ1; TRDD3 matches 10 bases. This CDR3 region has 23 residues. The germline V gene encodes CDR1 TSWWSYY and CDR2 QGS. CDR3 amino acids: CALGERDFPIGGYAYYGADKLIF. CDR3 in DNA: TGTGCTCTTGGGGAACGAGATTTTCCTATCGGGGGATACGCGTATTACGGGGCCGATAAACTCATCTTC.

This clone was seen more than once but under ten times. DNA for the CDR3: TGTGCTCTTGGGGAACCCTACCTTCCTCCCAATCAATACTGGGGGCTCGGCACCGATAAACTCATCTTT. Translation gives CALGEPYLPPNQYWGLGTDKLIF. The chain carries TRDV1 and TRDJ1; possibly TRDD3 for D (8 bases). Trimming removed 1 base from V and 1 base from J, with 34 bases in between. The CDR3 runs to 23 residues. Germline V gene lookup returns CDR1 TSWWSYY and CDR2 QGS.

A word on this clone: This sequence is one base from a far larger clone and is likely a read error. Other DNA variants within this sample encode the same CDR3. The rearrangement uses TRDV2 and TRDJ1; 7 bases line up with TRDD3. CDR1 and CDR2 from the germline V gene are GEAIGNYY and EKD. V trimming: 3 bases; J trimming: 0 bases; junction bases outside the gene matches: 9. The CDR3 extends over 16 amino acids. The CDR3 DNA sequence: TGTGCCTGTGACTCCTTATTGGGGGAAAACACCGATAAACTCATCTTT. Protein: CACDSLLGENTDKLIF.

There are a few counts of this clone. A much more abundant neighbour one base away suggests this may be a read error. V and J are TRDV1 and TRDJ3; 9 bases are a match to TRDD3. Here the J gene was assigned by germline matching of the DNA, as TCRdb has none. V dropped 2 bases and J dropped 6; count of bases not matched to a gene: 11. The CDR3 is made up of 19 amino acids. From germline, CDR1 is TSWWSYY and CDR2 QGS. Here the CDR3 reads CALGESPYGGIPDTRQMFF. DNA of the CDR3: TGTGCTCTTGGGGAATCCCCCTACGGGGGGATACCGGACACCCGACAGATGTTTTTC.

This clone has at least ten counts. The chain uses TRDV1 and TRDJ1; the D is unclear. The CDR3 covers 14 residues. Germline loops: CDR1 TSWWSYY, CDR2 QGS. V gave up 1 base and J gave up 7 bases, with 13 bases separating them. CDR3 amino acids: CALGEREARAKLIF. The CDR3 DNA is TGTGCTCTTGGGGAACGGGAGGCCCGGGCTAAACTCATCTTT.

This clone was detected a few times. A read error likely explains why the TCRdb protein, taken from a much larger clone, differs from this DNA's translation at residue 21; the protein shown is translated from the DNA. The V gene corresponds to TRDV2; no J gene was called. CDR3 length equals 23 residues. Germline lookup yields CDR1 GEAIGNYY and CDR2 EKD. The CDR3 region has the DNA TGTGCCTGTGACACCGGTAAGCCGGTTGGACCTCCGACAGCACCACACAACACCGATAAACCCATCTTT. It encodes CACDTGKPVGPPTAPHNTDKPIF.

Points on this clone: The protein held in TCRdb is that of a much larger clone and does not match this DNA's translation at residue 17, likely because of a read error; the protein shown is translated from the DNA. The chain joins TRDV1 to TRDJ1, with 9 bases aligning to TRDD3. This CDR3 spans 22 amino acids. The germline gives CDR1 TSWWSYY, CDR2 QGS. Trimming took 5 bases from V and 3 from J; bases not matched to a gene: 28. The CDR3 bases are TGTGCTCTTGGGAAGGAGACGAACTTCCTTCTACTGGGGGACGATTACGCCGATAAACTCATCTTT. It yields the protein CALGKETNFLLLGDDYADKLIF.

With respect to this clone: Translating this DNA gives a protein that differs at residue 16 from the TCRdb one, which belongs to a much larger clone; a read error is likely, and the protein shown is this translation. The gene calls are TRDV1 and TRDJ1; 8 bases agree with TRDD3. In the absence of a J gene in TCRdb, the DNA was matched to germline to assign it here. The CDR3 has 19 amino acids. Germline CDR1 reads TSWWSYY; CDR2 reads QGS. CDR3 protein: CALGEPPKGGYYYTDELIF. The DNA for the CDR3 is TGTGCTCTTGGGGAACCTCCTAAGGGGGGATATTATTACACCGATGAACTCATCTTT.

This clone was observed a handful of times. A far larger clone is one base from this, pointing to a likely read error. Other DNA sequences in the sample encode the same CDR3. The chain couples TRDV2 to TRDJ3; 9 nucleotides agree with TRDD3. Because TCRdb records no J gene, it was assigned here through a match of the DNA to germline. Germline CDR1 reads GEAIGNYY; CDR2 reads EKD. This CDR3 comprises 19 residues. Trimming removed 3 bases from V and 0 bases from J; junction bases left unmatched: 8. The CDR3 DNA is TGTGCCTGTGACTCCGTACTGGGGGACGCCTCCTGGGACACCCGACAGATGTTTTTC. Translated, it gives CACDSVLGDASWDTRQMFF.

Worth noting for this clone: A much more abundant neighbour one base away suggests this may be a read error. The CDR3 nucleotides read TGTGCTCTTGGGGAAAGGTGGGGGCCATCAGGGGACGACACCGATAAACTCATCTTT. It encodes CALGERWGPSGDDTDKLIF. The chain recombines TRDV1 with TRDJ1, with D perhaps TRDD3 (6 bases). The J gene, not given by TCRdb, was assigned here from a germline match of the nucleotide sequence. This CDR3 region has 19 residues. Germline V gene sequence: CDR1 TSWWSYY, CDR2 QGS. The V end lost 2 bases, the J end lost 0 bases, and 22 bases lay between the germline ends.

Points on this clone: Since a far larger clone is one base different, this is likely a read error. The CDR3 protein is CALGELGDKLIF. The CDR3 nucleotides are TGTGCTCTTGGGGAACTGGGGGACAAACTCATCTTT. This rearrangement joins TRDV1 to TRDJ1; TRDD3 is a possible D gene (6 bases). Here the J gene came from matching the DNA to germline, since TCRdb omits it. Looked up from germline, CDR1 is TSWWSYY and CDR2 is QGS. V dropped 0 bases and J dropped 8 bases, with 7 bases sitting between them. There are 12 residues in the CDR3.

In regard to this clone: The protein in TCRdb stems from a much larger clone and differs at residue 7 from this DNA's translation, likely a read error; here the protein is translated from the DNA. Written as DNA, the CDR3 is TGTGCCCTGGACAGTTACCGGGGGTCCTACACCGATAAACTCATCTTT. Translating it yields CALDSYRGSYTDKLIF. V is TRDV1 and J is TRDJ1; D possibly corresponds to TRDD3 (5 bases). Germline values: CDR1 TSWWSYY, CDR2 QGS. CDR3 length equals 16 residues.

This clone was observed a handful of times. This rearrangement joins TRDV1 to TRDJ1; perhaps TRDD3 as D (6 bases). TCRdb gives no J gene; it was assigned here by matching the DNA to germline. Per the germline V gene, CDR1 is TSWWSYY and CDR2 is QGS. V lost 4 bases, J lost 3 bases, and 27 bases lay in between. CDR3 length: 19 residues. Here the CDR3 DNA reads TGTGCTCTTGGGGGACTAGACCCAGGCTGCTGGGGAGGGCCCGATAAACTCATCTTT. It specifies CALGGLDPGCWGGPDKLIF.

There are many counts of this clone. Other nucleotide sequences in the sample specify the same CDR3. The V call is TRDV1, the J call TRDJ1, with TRDD3 matching over 10 bases. Germline V CDR1 and CDR2: TSWWSYY, QGS. V lost 1 base and J lost 0; bases outside the gene matches: 11. The CDR3 consists of 19 residues. The CDR3 coding sequence is TGTGCTCTTGGGGAACCCCCTTTGCTGGGGGATAATTACACCGATAAACTCATCTTT. Protein product: CALGEPPLLGDNYTDKLIF.

This clone was seen at least ten times. J is TRDJ1 and V is TRDV1, with 9 positions matching TRDD3. CDR3 length: 17 amino acids. CDR1 and CDR2 from the germline V gene are TSWWSYY and QGS. V was clipped by 2 bases and J by 0 bases; unmatched bases: 7. In DNA form, the CDR3 reads TGTGCTCTTGGGGAAACCCCTGGGGGATCAAACACCGATAAACTCATCTTT. Translated, it gives CALGETPGGSNTDKLIF.

This clone was observed many times. The chain combines TRDV1 with TRDJ1, with 11 positions matching TRDD3. Since TCRdb gives no J gene, matching the DNA to germline was used here to assign it. Germline V lookup: CDR1 TSWWSYY, CDR2 QGS. This CDR3 has 18 residues. The V segment lost 1 base and the J segment 2 bases; nucleotides outside the gene matches: 9. The CDR3, as DNA: TGTGCTCTTGGGGAACGGGAAAAACTGGGGGATAGTACCGATAAACTCATCTTT. Its translation is CALGEREKLGDSTDKLIF.

About this clone: A read error likely explains this, since a far larger clone differs by one base. In the same sample, other DNA sequences code for this CDR3. The chain combines TRDV1 with TRDJ1, with 8 bases aligning to TRDD2. The J gene, missing from TCRdb, was assigned here through DNA to germline matching. CDR3 length: 19 residues. Germline CDR1 reads TSWWSYY; CDR2 reads QGS. The trim removed 0 bases at V and 1 base at J, leaving 13 bases unmatched. CDR3 sequence reads: CALGELHLPTKGSTDKLIF. Written as DNA, the CDR3 is TGTGCTCTTGGGGAACTCCATCTTCCTACGAAGGGTTCCACCGATAAACTCATCTTT.

This clone was seen many times. J is TRDJ1 and V is TRDV1; 9 bases are shared with TRDD3. Looked up from germline, CDR1 is TSWWSYY and CDR2 is QGS. Trimming removed 4 bases from V and 3 bases from J; junction bases left unmatched: 15. The CDR3 sequence is 18 residues long. This CDR3 reads CALGVPRGYARYADKLIF. CDR3 in DNA: TGTGCTCTTGGGGTTCCCCGGGGATACGCGAGATACGCCGATAAACTCATCTTT.

This clone was counted between two and nine times. Translating this DNA gives a protein that differs at residue 17 from the TCRdb one, which belongs to a much larger clone; a read error is likely, and the protein shown is this translation. There is no J gene call, but TRDV2 is given as the V gene; TRDD3 was called by the table and not checked on the DNA. Germline V lookup: CDR1 GEAIGNYY, CDR2 EKD. The CDR3 consists of 19 residues. The CDR3 DNA reads TGTGCCTGTGACACTGGGGGATTCGGGAGCTCCTGGGACACCCGACAGATATTTTTC. Its translation is CACDTGGFGSSWDTRQIFF.

This clone has at least ten counts. TCRdb assigns this DNA the protein of a much larger clone, which departs from its translation at residue 12; this likely reflects a read error, and the protein shown comes from translating the DNA. The chain's CDR3 is CACDSLLNTDKPIF. The CDR3 DNA reads TGTGCCTGTGACTCCTTACTTAACACCGATAAACCCATCTTT. No J gene was called, and the V gene is TRDV2. CDR1 is GEAIGNYY, CDR2 EKD, per germline. The CDR3 is made up of 14 amino acids.

Turning to this clone: TCRdb's listed protein matches a much larger clone and diverges from this DNA's translation at residue 14, likely through a read error; the protein shown comes from the DNA. V usage is TRDV2 and J usage is TRDJ1, with 8 bases fitting TRDD3. The J gene is not listed in TCRdb, so it was assigned here from a DNA match to germline. The CDR3 runs 21 residues. J was trimmed by 0 bases and V by 0 bases; bases with no gene match: 20. The germline CDR1 and CDR2 sequences are GEAIGNYY and EKD. The CDR3 DNA reads as TGTGCCTGTGACACCGTCGTCCCACGGCCTGGGGGACCCCCGTACACCGATAAACTCATCTTT. This encodes CACDTVVPRPGGPPYTDKLIF.

With regard to this clone: The TCRdb protein comes from a much larger clone and disagrees with this DNA's translation at residue 3, likely due to a read error; the protein given here is derived from the DNA. J is TRDJ1 and V is TRDV1, with 9 bases aligning to TRDD3. In the absence of a J gene in TCRdb, the DNA was matched to germline to assign it here. The germline V gene has CDR1 TSWWSYY and CDR2 QGS. This CDR3 has 22 residues. The CDR3 loop reads CAPGESANLRGGYLRYTDKLIF. CDR3 coding DNA: TGTGCTCCTGGGGAATCCGCAAACTTGCGCGGGGGATACCTACGGTACACCGATAAACTCATCTTT.